This TCR beta chain came from a study of identifying expanded T cells in peripheral blood. General study points: Roughly two-week clone count variance significantly increased as total template count grew.

For this clone: The antigen is not known.

Profiling relied on immunoSEQ multiplex PCR, and the TCRdb table lists in-frame clones only, not all of them. The sample shows some 91,000 clones, about 91% of them seen only once. Healthy donors had no documented immune events, such as infections, while sampled. The CDR3 runs 15 residues. Trimming shortened V by 6 bases and J by 4 bases, and 19 bases separated the two germline ends. Germline CDR1 reads MDHEN; CDR2 reads SYDVKM. Material for sequencing was blood. The chain carries TRBV28 and TRBJ2-7; D remains unclear. The receptor was isolated from a person aged 18-70 years in good health. CDR3 protein: CASRTPLGQGYEQYF. In DNA, the CDR3 is TGTGCCAGCAGGACGCCGCTCGGGCAAGGGTACGAGCAGTACTTC.